A single sample gave rise to the 10 T cell receptor beta chains below, sequenced in a study of blood T cell repertoires in COVID-19. Using immunoSEQ multiplex PCR, the repertoire was profiled, and TCRdb retains in-frame clones only, with some absent. The data hold about 290,000 clones, with 86% observed a single time. The sequenced sample was peripheral blood. These TCRs come from a woman in her twenties or thirties with active or convalescent COVID-19.

The gene calls are TRBV14 and TRBJ1-2; D may be TRBD1 (6 bases). The CDR3 loop spans 17 amino acids. V was pared by 0 bases and J by 8 bases, with 22 bases between. Germline CDR1 and CDR2: SGHDN and FVKESK. The CDR3 sequence: CASSQDRRGVTTGGYTF. The CDR3 nucleotides are TGTGCCAGCAGCCAAGATCGCCGGGGAGTAACGACAGGCGGCTACACCTTC.

The V call is TRBV5-1, the J call TRBJ2-7, with D uncertain. Looked up from germline, CDR1 is SGHRS and CDR2 is YFSETQ. Trimming removed 2 bases from V and 0 bases from J, with 9 bases in between. The CDR3 contains 14 residues. This CDR3 reads CASSFNQDSYEQYF. The CDR3 DNA follows: TGCGCCAGCAGCTTTAACCAGGACTCCTACGAGCAGTACTTC.

In its sample, this clone was seen a few times. The gene calls are TRBV7-2 and TRBJ2-6, with D possibly TRBD1 on 8 matching bases. Germline V gene sequence: CDR1 SGHTA, CDR2 FQGNSA. The CDR3 totals 19 residues. Deletions cut 0 bases from V and 0 bases from J, with 15 bases between. The CDR3 protein is CASSLATGGGGSGANVLTF. The CDR3 bases are TGTGCCAGCAGCTTAGCAACAGGGGGAGGGGGCTCTGGGGCCAACGTCCTGACTTTC. Together with reference TRBV7-2 and TRBJ2-6, the CDR3 gives the full variable domain: GAGVSQSPSNKVTEKGKDVELRCDPISGHTALYWYRQSLGQGLEFLIYFQGNSAPDKSGLPSDRFSAERTGGSVSTLTIQRTQQEDSAVYLCASSLATGGGGSGANVLTFGAGSRLTVL.

The J gene is TRBJ2-7, the V gene TRBV6-5, with 9 nucleotides matching TRBD1. This CDR3 comprises 15 residues. V trimming: 4 bases; J trimming: 2 bases; junction bases outside the gene matches: 6. Germline-derived CDR1 and CDR2 are MNHEY and SVGAGI. CDR3 in amino acids: CASSSGGTGTYEQYF. DNA for the CDR3: TGTGCCAGCAGTTCTGGTGGGACAGGGACCTACGAGCAGTACTTC.

The chain couples TRBV29-1 to TRBJ1-1; 12 bases are a match to TRBD1. There are 14 residues in the CDR3. J gave up 3 bases and V 6 bases, and 5 bases lay outside the gene matches. CDR1 is SQVTM and CDR2 is ANQGSEA in the germline V gene. This chain's CDR3 is CSVGTGGLDTEAFF. CDR3 nucleotide sequence: TGCAGCGTGGGGACAGGGGGCTTGGACACTGAAGCTTTCTTT.

The V and J genes are TRBV21-1 and TRBJ2-2; TRBD1, the table's D call, was not compared with the DNA. TRBV21-1 is assigned pseudogene status. This CDR3 is built from 16 residues. The CDR3 loop reads CASSKWSGANTGELFF. CDR3 bases: TGTGCCAGCAGCAAATGGTCAGGGGCTAACACCGGGGAGCTGTTTTTT.

V usage is TRBV12-5 and J usage is TRBJ2-2, with 12 bases lining up with TRBD1. Trimming took 1 base from V and 7 from J; bases not matched to a gene: 13. CDR1 is LGHNT, CDR2 FRNRAP, per germline. The CDR3 covers 19 residues. The CDR3 bases are TGTGCTAGTGGTTTGGCCCGCTCCTCGGGACAGGGGGCCGTCGGGGAGCTGTTTTTT. Amino acid sequence: CASGLARSSGQGAVGELFF.

The chain is built from TRBV2 and TRBJ2-1; 7 bases agree with TRBD2. From germline, CDR1 is SNHLY and CDR2 FYNNEI. V shed 4 bases, J shed 9 bases, and the junction held 6 bases outside the gene matches. The CDR3 is made up of 13 amino acids. CDR3 region: CASSVRLALEQFF. The CDR3 coding sequence is TGTGCCAGCAGTGTCCGACTAGCCCTTGAGCAGTTCTTC.

This rearrangement joins TRBV2 to TRBJ1-1; 7 bases match TRBD1. Germline-derived CDR1 and CDR2 are SNHLY and FYNNEI. Losses at the gene ends were 7 bases for V and 4 bases for J; bases not matched to a gene: 9. The CDR3 is 14 residues long. CDR3 region: CASNYYPGGTEAFF. CDR3 in DNA: TGTGCCAGCAACTACTACCCAGGGGGCACTGAAGCTTTCTTT.

This chain joins TRBV6-6 and TRBJ2-3, with D perhaps TRBD2 (5 bases). With 6 bases removed from V and 1 base from J, the gap between germline ends came to 11 bases. Germline CDR1 and CDR2: MNHNY and SVGAGI (reference sequence). This CDR3 contains 14 residues. The chain's CDR3 is CASSPAGGTDTQYF. For the CDR3, the DNA is TGTGCCAGCAGCCCTGCGGGCGGCACAGATACGCAGTATTTT.